A selection of T cell receptor beta chains follows, all from one sample in a study of blood T cell repertoires in COVID-19. Profiling relied on immunoSEQ multiplex PCR, and the TCRdb table lists in-frame clones only, not all of them. The table lists 310,000 or so clones, about nine tenths of them singletons. The sample was PBMCs or T cells enriched from blood (not recorded which). The receptors stem from a woman aged 18-29 years who had recovered from COVID-19. CDR3s include the opening cysteine and the closing phenylalanine or tryptophan. Each record gives: J gene, D gene, clone size, V gene, CDR3 protein. A D gene is named only where the DNA matches it firmly. Size values are once, few and many counts, or a class for expanded clones, and some rows have none.

TRBJ2-2 TRBD1 . TRBV6-6 CASGRQGSNTGELFF
TRBJ2-7 TRBD2 . TRBV29-1 CSGRLSGSGSYEQYF
TRBJ1-1 . . TRBV11-2 CASSLSWQGAFF
TRBJ2-1 TRBD2 . TRBV5-1 CASSAGLADNNEQFF
TRBJ2-3 TRBD2 . TRBV19 CAYVMDRLAGIETDTQYF
TRBJ2-1 . . TRBV5-1 CASSGGGDSYNEQFF
TRBJ1-2 . . TRBV6-5 CASSNPGSLWGYTF
TRBJ2-2 TRBD2 . TRBV5-1 CASSNSGLARNTGELFF
TRBJ1-3 TRBD1 . TRBV28 CASSLDRGYTIYF
TRBJ2-7 . . TRBV9 CASSVFDSSYEQYF
TRBJ1-1 . . TRBV6-5 CASNGGGRAFF
TRBJ1-2 . . TRBV6-5 CASSYTGESYGYTF
TRBJ2-3 TRBD2 once TRBV9 CASGASGAPTDTQYF
TRBJ2-5 TRBD1 . TRBV6-5 CASSYEGQGWGETQYF
TRBJ1-1 TRBD1 . TRBV13 CASSSGGQANTEAFF
TRBJ1-6 . . TRBV18 CASSEGDSPLHF
TRBJ1-4 TRBD1 . TRBV2 CASRPQGEANEKLFF
TRBJ1-1 . once TRBV10-1 CASSDGQFNTEAFF
TRBJ2-5 TRBD1 few TRBV28 CASSSTGGETQYF
TRBJ2-7 . . TRBV5-4 CASSKIYGQRSYEQYF
TRBJ2-1 TRBD1 . TRBV18 CASSPRQGSYNEQFF
TRBJ1-2 . . TRBV4-1 CASASSQGQGYGYTF
TRBJ2-1 TRBD2 . TRBV5-1 CASSGPGLAINEQFF
TRBJ1-2 . . TRBV29-1 CSVGSGFYGYTF
TRBJ1-1 . few TRBV7-9 CASSFAGAEAFF
TRBJ1-5 . . TRBV10-2 CASSSKQGINQPQHF
TRBJ1-4 TRBD1 . TRBV4-1 CASSQEDRGNEKLFF
TRBJ1-2 . few TRBV2 CASSEQEYGYTF